The TCR beta chain under discussion was sequenced for a study of T cells in Graves' hyperthyroidism and ophthalmopathy. Germline lookup yields CDR1 MNHNS and CDR2 SASEGT. The CDR3 loop spans 15 amino acids. V lost 3 bases and J lost 4; bases outside the gene matches: 6. RNA transcripts provided the source from which TCR beta CDR3 regions were amplified. TCR CDR3 regions were first amplified by RT-PCR with HTBI primers. From the multiplex PCR reads, TCRdb called clonotypes with MiXCR, one entry per CDR3 protein. The sample has hundreds of thousands of distinct CDR3 sequences, roughly 17% seen once. Overall study results and limits: In validation, the model predicted ophthalmopathy. These predictions came a median about 6 months before onset.

Diagnosing involved the use of clinical symptoms, serum thyroxine and TRAb, thyroid ultrasound and orbital computed tomography. This clonotype appeared many times. The antigen is undetermined. What was sequenced was blood. V and J are TRBV6-1 and TRBJ1-2; TRBD1 aligns across 9 bases. The sequence derives from a woman under 30 with Graves' hyperthyroidism. The CDR3 nucleotides are TGTGCCAGCAGTGATGTACCGACAGGGGGCTATGGCTACACCTTC. This gives the protein CASSDVPTGGYGYTF.